This entry is about one TCR beta chain. This clone's antigen is unknown. Per-base qualities were not stored, and no clone one base away is much larger. In total, just over 650 healthy bone marrow donors made up the cohort. At the time of sampling, every cohort member was nominally healthy, though immune exposures that went unrecorded were likely present. The donor tested CMV seronegative, placing the donor among the 350 or so seronegative members of the cohort. A peripheral blood sample was provided by each donor, and peripheral blood mononuclear cells were used for TCR beta sequencing. The Qiagen DNeasy Blood Extraction Kit was used to extract genomic DNA from the blood cell samples. This entry belongs to a study of cytomegalovirus exposure and HLA in healthy donors (dated by TCRdb to the late 2010s). Concerning the study at large: According to an earlier analysis of several hundred of the donors, about 179 million T cells yielded roughly 110 million unique TCR beta sequences and about 300 Gb of sequence data. An early release covering over 500 HLA-typed donors comprised about 310 gigabases of sequencing data and tens of millions of unique TCR sequences. The genetic ancestry cluster associated with self-reported Caucasian donors included about 81% of the 398 genotyped donors. The study was designed to test whether signatures of past pathogen exposure could be identified by cataloging public T cell receptors. The T cell repertoires of 700 or so subjects were profiled by immunosequencing and related to cytomegalovirus serostatus. A separate validation cohort of roughly 120 different subjects was used in addition to the approximately 700-subject first cohort. To predict cytomegalovirus infection status, the study brought together high-throughput TCR immunosequencing, statistical association of individual TCRs with disease status, and machine learning. A later analysis re-analyzed previously published TCR beta repertoires from about 730 donors and added high-resolution HLA genotyping to study TCR occurrence patterns. Rather than using new phenotypic data, the later analysis identified candidate immune exposures from TCR beta sequences and from how often those sequences occurred across donors. An earlier analysis of several hundred of the donors used high-throughput TCR beta sequencing to judge whether each TCR beta V gene segment behaved as functional or pseudogenic. Alongside the repertoire data, information on donor age, sex, ethnicity and CMV serostatus was compiled. A later genetic analysis used genome-wide SNP genotypes for about three fifths of the 666 donors, treating that subset as a discovery cohort. Every discovery cohort repertoire had been produced on one sequencing platform. HLA typing covered class I and class II loci at four-digit resolution. Typing coverage differed by locus: A, B, C, DRB1 and DQB1 were typed in roughly 620-630 donors, DQA1 in around 500, DPA1 in approximately 610, and DPB1 in 400 to 490. Roughly five DR-DQ haplotypes were treated as single units for association and clustering because of strong linkage in the cohort. Among a few hundred genotyped donors of the cohort, an average of roughly 240,000 unique TCR beta nucleotide sequences were sequenced per donor, around 18% of them non-productive. The study at large found these results: Compared with the roughly 710-donor mean, donors in an Asian-associated ancestry cluster had fewer N-insertions in productive TCRs, according to a later genetic analysis. The classifier was reported to diagnose cytomegalovirus status with high specificity and sensitivity in both the original cohort and the validation cohort. A later analysis reported that several top co-occurrence clusters appeared linked to parvovirus B19, influenza, CMV and Epstein-Barr virus. When HLA alleles, especially DR and DQ, strongly co-occurred, TCR associations were difficult to assign to individual alleles. Presence/absence analyses assumed roughly uniform sequencing depth across donors, an assumption that may not hold. A later analysis found that TCR association rates varied across HLA loci, with DRB1 alleles showing the most associated TCRs and HLA-C alleles the fewest. A later analysis found that HLA-associated TCR beta chains were more clonally expanded and had lower generation probabilities than equally common non-associated chains. A total of 164 TCR beta chains were listed by the study as associated with cytomegalovirus. A later analysis found that most CMV-associated TCR beta chains appeared HLA-restricted, with HLA associations seemingly driven largely by CMV exposure. A few of the identified cytomegalovirus-associated TCR beta chains were confirmed in vitro to be specific for cytomegalovirus antigens. Immune exposure information for the cohort was limited to CMV serostatus. According to the authors, the approach could potentially be generalized to other disease states and immunological phenotypes. A group of highly shared sequence variants was considered likely to be a technical artifact of the sequencing pipeline. A further reported finding was that TCR beta sequences accurately predicted the HLA-A and HLA-B alleles for most subjects in the first cohort. Because the 87-base-pair reads could not distinguish some IMGT-functional V segments, including TRBV6-2 and TRBV6-3, those segments were excluded. A later genetic analysis associated a missense DCLRE1C variant with V-gene and J-gene trimming of TCR beta chains, and an independent cohort replicated the association. The earlier analysis of approximately 540 of the donors excluded around 17 rarely observed V segments, including chromosome 9 orphons, because counts were too low. Because HLA typing was missing for some donors at each locus, association tests included only the typed subset. A later analysis associated 15,000 to 20,000 TCR beta sequences with specific HLA alleles at a false discovery rate of 0.05. An earlier analysis of around 600 of the donors showed that most TCR beta V segments appeared in productive rearrangements either about 87% or about 30% of the time, which broadly matched IMGT annotations. Correlated functional status among segregating V segments might reflect linkage disequilibrium, but an unknown experimental factor could not be ruled out. While some public TCRs were present in many individuals, most TCR sequences turned up only very rarely across donors. Only TCR beta chains were sequenced in this cohort, and the absence of alpha or paired-chain data limited detectable features.

The germline ends are 14 bases apart after V is trimmed by 4 bases and J by 0 bases. CDR1 and CDR2 were assigned from the germline V gene as SGHRS and YFSETQ. The CDR3 holds 17 amino acids from the cysteine to the phenylalanine. Only the CDR3 DNA stays, 51 bases, in frame from base 1. Library method: the immunoSEQ multiplex PCR assay. The multiplex PCR relied on a mix of 60 forward primers for TCR Vbeta segments and 13 reverse primers for TCR Jbeta segments. Amplification of the CDR3 region of rearranged TCR beta genes was performed with a multiplex PCR assay on genomic DNA. Amplified TCR beta libraries were sequenced as 87-base-pair reads on the Illumina HiSeq System. The study's own analysis went as follows. Across the 500 to 700 repertoires, a later analysis counted approximately 75 million unique TCR beta chains, around 10 million of which were shared by at least two donors. To remove PCR and sequencing errors, raw reads were error-corrected and collapsed into unique sequences using a nearest-neighbor algorithm that merged closely related sequences. Alignment of CDR3 sequences to IMGT reference sequences was used to assign V, D and J gene segments. For a sequence to be retained, a match of at least six nucleotides was required to both a V gene segment and a J gene segment. Rearrangements were called productive when the CDR3 lacked stop codons and stayed in frame with V and J; all others were non-productive. CDR3 was defined by IMGT convention, running from the second conserved V-encoded cysteine to the conserved J-encoded phenylalanine. In an earlier analysis of some 550 of the donors, sequences lacking an unambiguous match to a single V gene segment were excluded. An earlier analysis of fewer than 650 of the donors classified V segments as functional when productive rearrangements were above 56.7% and as segregating when the standard deviation between donors was above 5%. To diagnose cytomegalovirus status from the catalog of TCR beta chain sequences, a statistical classification framework was built. In a later analysis, TCR nucleotide sequences were compared against IMGT/GENE-DB human TR gene sequences so that V and J genes could be assigned. Using the TCRdist pipeline, a later analysis assigned CDR3 sequences along with most-parsimonious VDJ recombination scenarios. In a later analysis, every TCR beta chain was defined by the combination of its CDR3 amino acid sequence and its V-gene family, and reads without a unique V-gene family were dropped. To address suspected cross-contamination and a sequencing artifact, a later analysis removed approximately 590 highly shared, low-generation-probability nucleotide sequences. For each public chain, a later analysis derived a clonal expansion index from normalized ranks of inferred template counts within each repertoire. A later analysis computed generation probabilities with a VDJ recombination model fitted to out-of-frame rearrangements, and checked the results against IGoR. Hypergeometric tests were used in a later analysis to score TCR-TCR, TCR-HLA and TCR-CMV co-occurrence, with a repertoire-size bias correction applied to the TCR pairs. False discovery rates were estimated in a later analysis by permuting HLA or CMV assignments 20 times. In a later analysis, co-occurring TCRs were grouped with DBSCAN, and TCRdist sequence similarity was added when clustering was performed within HLA-allele-positive subsets. Repertoires with fewer than 30,000 or more than 120,000 public chains were left out of co-occurrence clustering, as were five repertoires with anomalous nucleotide sharing. TCRdb re-hosts the immuneACCESS table, in-frame sequences only. Its copies lack some clones; in the studies checked, an unresolved V gene accounts for under half of them, and the cause for the rest is not known. V, J and clone size were drawn from that table, and D and trimming were deduced from the DNA. Counted in this sample were around 130,000 clones; 78% of them appeared once. Approximately 1.7% of the sample rests with the top ten.

This TCR was recovered from a middle-aged woman in good health and CMV-seronegative. Recombination linked TRBV5-1 to TRBJ1-6; D gene: possibly TRBD1, on 6 matching bases. Sequencing was done on a sample of PBMCs. The nucleotides read TGCGCCAGCAGCGCACACGACAGGAGCTCCTATAATTCACCCCTCCACTTT. This is translated as CASSAHDRSSYNSPLHF. With all but the CDR3 taken from the reference TRBV5-1 and TRBJ1-6 genes, the full variable domain is: KAGVTQTPRYLIKTRGQQVTLSCSPISGHRSVSWYQQTPGQGLQFLFEYFSETQRNKGNFPGRFSGRQFSNSRSEMNVSTLELGDSALYLCASSAHDRSSYNSPLHFGNGTRLTVT.